The clone carrying this TCR beta chain showed up many times. This sample was taken from a study of molecular identifiers for immune sequencing clone quantification. TCRdb independently ran MiXCR on the PCR reads; one entry per CDR3 protein. This repertoire shows 62,000 or so distinct CDR3 sequences, 15% to 20% found once; its top ten account for nearly 1.5%. The CDR3 loop spans 18 amino acids. V was pared by 3 bases and J by 4 bases, with 14 bases of the junction left unmatched. Germline CDR1 is LGHDT and CDR2 is YNNKEL (reference sequence). The gene calls are TRBV3-1 and TRBJ2-2; TRBD2 aligns across 7 bases. The sequenced sample was naive CD8+ T cells from blood, with Jurkat cell RNA spiked in. Sample subset: FACS-sorted CD8+CD4-CCR7+CD45RA+ naive T cells. This TCR derives from a human donor in good health. Some libraries in this study had Jurkat cell RNA spiked in. Here the CDR3 reads CASSHTDRTREGTGELFF. Written as DNA, the CDR3 is TGTGCCAGCAGCCACACAGACCGGACTAGAGAGGGCACCGGGGAGCTGTTTTTT. The entire variable domain, with the rest obtained from reference TRBV3-1 and TRBJ2-2, is as follows: DTAVSQTPKYLVTQMGNDKSIKCEQNLGHDTMYWYKQDSKKFLKIMFSYNNKELIINETVPNRFSPKSPDKAHLNLHINSLELGDSAVYFCASSHTDRTREGTGELFFGEGSRLTVL.